This TCR beta chain was captured by sequencing in a study of OX40 agonist ivuxolimab in advanced cancers. At the level of the study: Participants could have had prior anti-PD-1, anti-PD-L1 or anti-CTLA-4 therapy, and approximately 37% had some.

Trimming removed 7 bases from V and 5 bases from J; junction bases left unmatched: 7. The CDR3 is 13 residues long. The V gene's germline CDR1 is SQVTM and CDR2 ANQGSEA. The protocol was immunoSEQ multiplex PCR, while the TCRdb copy is restricted to in-frame clones and leaves out a portion. The top ten clones hold approximately 16% of a sample with 60,000 or so clones, approximately 90% of them seen once. This clonotype was obtained from an adult with an advanced solid tumor such as melanoma, head and neck, liver or kidney cancer. The rearrangement joins TRBV29-1 to TRBJ1-1; 10 nucleotides align to TRBD1. Source: CD4+ or CD8+ T cells sorted from blood, taken in a trial of the OX40 agonist ivuxolimab. CDR3 residues: CSAPTGGGTEAFF. CDR3 nucleotide sequence: TGCAGCGCTCCGACAGGGGGCGGAACTGAAGCTTTCTTT.